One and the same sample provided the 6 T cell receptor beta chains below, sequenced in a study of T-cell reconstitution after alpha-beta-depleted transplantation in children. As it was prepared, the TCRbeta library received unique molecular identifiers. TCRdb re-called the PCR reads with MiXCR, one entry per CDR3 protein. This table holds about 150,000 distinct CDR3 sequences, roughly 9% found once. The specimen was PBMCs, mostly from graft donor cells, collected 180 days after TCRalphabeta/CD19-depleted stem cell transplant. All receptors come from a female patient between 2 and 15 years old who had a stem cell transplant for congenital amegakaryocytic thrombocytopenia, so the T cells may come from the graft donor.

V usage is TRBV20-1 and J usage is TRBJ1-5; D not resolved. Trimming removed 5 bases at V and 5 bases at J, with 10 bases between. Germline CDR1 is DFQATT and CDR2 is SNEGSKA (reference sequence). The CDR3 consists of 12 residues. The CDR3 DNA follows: TGCAGTGCTGGACGGCTGGATCAGCCCCAGCATTTT. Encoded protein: CSAGRLDQPQHF.

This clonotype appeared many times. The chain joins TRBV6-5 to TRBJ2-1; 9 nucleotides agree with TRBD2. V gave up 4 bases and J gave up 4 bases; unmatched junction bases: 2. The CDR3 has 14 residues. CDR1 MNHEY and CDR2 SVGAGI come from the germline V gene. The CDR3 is CASSWGLAYNEQFF. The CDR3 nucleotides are TGTGCCAGCAGTTGGGGACTAGCATACAATGAGCAGTTCTTC.

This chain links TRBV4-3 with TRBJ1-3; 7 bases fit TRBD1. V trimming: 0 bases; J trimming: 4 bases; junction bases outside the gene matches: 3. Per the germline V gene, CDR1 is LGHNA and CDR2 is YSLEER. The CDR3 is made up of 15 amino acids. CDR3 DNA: TGCGCCAGCAGCCAAGAGAGGGGGCTCGGAAACACCATATATTTT. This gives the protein CASSQERGLGNTIYF.

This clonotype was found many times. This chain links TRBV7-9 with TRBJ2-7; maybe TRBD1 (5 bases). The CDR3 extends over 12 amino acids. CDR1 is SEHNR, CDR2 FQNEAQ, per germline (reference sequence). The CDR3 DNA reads TGTGCCAGAAGCGAGCTAAACAGGCTCCCACCTGTC. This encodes CARSELNRLPPV.

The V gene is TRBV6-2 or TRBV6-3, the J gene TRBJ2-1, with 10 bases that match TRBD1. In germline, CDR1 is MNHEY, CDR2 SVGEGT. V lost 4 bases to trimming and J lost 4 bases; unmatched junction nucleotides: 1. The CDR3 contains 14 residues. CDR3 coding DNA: TGTGCCAGCAGTTCGGGACAGGGGTACAATGAGCAGTTCTTC. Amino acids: CASSSGQGYNEQFF.

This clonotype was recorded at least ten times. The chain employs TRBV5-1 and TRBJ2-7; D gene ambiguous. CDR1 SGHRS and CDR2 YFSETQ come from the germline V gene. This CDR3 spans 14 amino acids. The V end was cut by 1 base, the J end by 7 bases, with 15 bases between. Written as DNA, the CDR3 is TGCGCCAGCAGCTTGACCGTTCCTGACGGGGAGCAGTACTTC. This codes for CASSLTVPDGEQYF.